Sequencing of this T cell receptor beta chain was carried out in a study of stem cell transplantation in POMP-related autoinflammatory disease. Study-wide findings and caveats: Fewer unique TRB V-J gene pairings were identified in patients with PRAID.

Comments on this clone: Its antigen is not identified.

Clones were read by immunoSEQ multiplex PCR, and TCRdb kept only the in-frame ones, dropping some. The table has more than 25,000 clones, about 91% seen once; the top ten hold 0.55% to 0.9%. This CDR3 comprises 16 residues. The TCR originated in a human donor with POMP-related autoinflammation and immune dysregulation (PRAID). This chain links TRBV21-1 with TRBJ1-6. TRBV21-1 is a documented pseudogene. Sequencing used CD4+ T cells from PBMCs, obtained before stem cell transplantation. The CDR3 protein is CASTQGGSSYNSPLHF. Written as DNA, the CDR3 is TGTGCCAGCACCCAAGGGGGGAGCTCCTATAATTCACCCCTCCACTTT.